The clone carrying this T cell receptor beta chain was observed a single time. Its matching antigen is unknown. The data belong to a study of T cell responses to AZD1222 COVID-19 vaccine. Whole-study results and caveats: It was only after the peak T cell response that any repertoires were sampled. Spike was spanned by vaccine-associated CD4 TCRs, with dominance at 160-218 and 743-854.

Clones were sequenced by immunoSEQ multiplex PCR, and TCRdb holds only the in-frame ones, with some missing. The sample contains fewer than 110,000 clones, roughly 90% of which appear only once. J gave up 5 bases and V 2 bases, and 2 bases lay outside the gene matches. Looked up from germline, CDR1 is SGHNT and CDR2 is YENEEA. The CDR3 loop spans 13 amino acids. The sample in question was peripheral blood, obtained on day 0 of AZD1222 vaccination. This sequence was found in an adult in good health. This chain uses TRBV11-3 with TRBJ2-5, with 7 bases that match TRBD1. The CDR3 nucleotides read TGTGCCAGCAGCTTAACAGGGGTCGAGACCCAGTACTTC. It is translated as CASSLTGVETQYF.